This T cell receptor (beta chain) stems from a study of shared clonotypes between healthy human individuals. Clones were read by immunoSEQ multiplex PCR, and TCRdb kept only the in-frame ones, dropping some. The table has approximately 1.5 million clones, 98% seen once; the top ten hold about 0.45%. Trimming removed 10 bases from V and 1 base from J, with 8 bases in between. From germline, CDR1 is WNHNN and CDR2 SYGVQD (reference sequence). The CDR3 spans 12 residues. The sequenced sample consisted of naive CD4+ T cells sorted from blood. Subset: CD45RA+ positively selected. This rearrangement joins TRBV10-1 to TRBJ1-5; D perhaps matches TRBD1 (5 bases). This TCR derives from a man under 40 in good health. CDR3 coding DNA: TGCGCCACTGGACAAAGCAATCAGCCCCAGCATTTT. Translated, it gives CATGQSNQPQHF.